Listed below are T cell receptor beta chains from one sample, sequenced in a study of cytomegalovirus exposure and HLA in healthy donors. TCRdb keeps only in-frame clones here, not all; method: immunoSEQ multiplex PCR. Of some 130,000 clones listed, over 70% are singletons. Sequenced sample: PBMCs. The receptors shown here come from a man between 18 and 29 years old in good health and CMV-seronegative. Both conserved end residues are part of each CDR3. Fields, in order: clone size, D gene, V gene, CDR3 length, J gene, CDR3 protein, CDR3 DNA. The D gene is left open where the match is weak. A row's size may be missing; if present it is once, few, many or a size class.

>NA|NA|TRBV25-1|14|TRBJ2-7
CASSERGAWDEQYF
TGTGCCAGCAGTGAACGGGGGGCCTGGGACGAGCAGTACTTC
>NA|NA|TRBV25-1|17|TRBJ1-6
CASSGAGPNSNNSPLHF
TGTGCCAGCAGTGGGGCAGGCCCGAATTCTAATAATTCACCCCTCCACTTT
>once|TRBD1|TRBV5-5|15|TRBJ1-5
CASSLGQGSNQPQHF
TGTGCCAGCAGCCTCGGACAGGGTAGCAATCAGCCCCAGCATTTT
>once|NA|TRBV7-2|14|TRBJ2-3
CASSHRQLTDTQYF
TGTGCCAGCAGCCACAGACAGCTAACAGATACGCAGTATTTT
>NA|TRBD1|TRBV19|14|TRBJ1-5
CASRRQGAGQPQHF
TGTGCCAGTAGGAGACAGGGGGCTGGTCAGCCCCAGCATTTT
>NA|NA|TRBV2|13|TRBJ1-2
CASMGGTNYGYTF
TGTGCCAGTATGGGAGGGACTAACTATGGCTACACCTTC
>once|NA|TRBV13|14|TRBJ1-3
CASSSSKAGNTIYF
TGTGCCAGCAGCTCATCTAAGGCGGGAAACACCATATATTTC
>NA|TRBD1|TRBV5-1|13|TRBJ1-2
CASSTGQDYGYTF
TGCGCCAGCAGCACGGGACAGGACTATGGCTACACCTTC
>NA|NA|TRBV6-5|14|TRBJ2-1
CASSPPPVINEQFF
TGTGCCAGCAGTCCCCCCCCCGTTATCAATGAGCAGTTCTTC
>NA|TRBD1|TRBV6-5|16|TRBJ2-7
CASSYGFGTGGYEQYF
TGTGCCAGCAGTTACGGGTTCGGGACAGGGGGATACGAGCAGTACTTC
>NA|NA|TRBV15|15|TRBJ2-4
CATSSRQTPENIQYF
TGTGCCACCAGCAGTCGACAGACCCCCGAAAACATTCAGTACTTC
>NA|TRBD1|TRBV5-1|15|TRBJ2-1
CASSLGTGAQNEQFF
TGCGCCAGCAGCTTAGGGACAGGGGCTCAAAATGAGCAGTTCTTC
>NA|NA|TRBV21-1|16|TRBJ1-5
CASSSCWLGGNQPQHF
TGTGCCAGCAGCTCCTGTTGGTTAGGGGGAAATCAGCCCCAGCATTTT
>NA|NA|TRBV27|17|TRBJ2-3
CASSLRPRTWGTDTQYF
TGTGCCAGCAGCTTAAGGCCCCGGACATGGGGTACAGATACGCAGTATTTT
>NA|NA|TRBV11-2|14|TRBJ1-6
CASSLARVNSPLHF
TGTGCCAGCAGCTTGGCCAGGGTGAATTCACCCCTCCACTTT
>once|NA|TRBV6-5|15|TRBJ2-1
CASSPTESSYNEQFF
TGTGCCAGCAGCCCCACAGAGAGCTCCTACAATGAGCAGTTCTTC